Included here is one TCR beta chain sequence, with context. The CDR3 is 16 amino acids. Germline CDR1 is SNHLY and CDR2 is FYNNEI. Between the trimmed V and J ends, which lost 7 bases and 7 bases, there was a span of 26 bases. Data came from immunoSEQ multiplex PCR; TCRdb stores just in-frame clones and leaves some out. The sample yields roughly 140,000 clones, around 80% seen once. The data stem from a study of blood T cell repertoires in COVID-19. Sequenced: PBMCs or T cells enriched from blood (not recorded which). The source of this sequence is a man aged 50 to 60 who had recovered from COVID-19. The chain employs TRBV2 and TRBJ2-7; the D gene is possibly TRBD1 (5 bases). The CDR3 reads CASTPKRGSRSWEQYF. CDR3 DNA sequence: TGTGCCAGCACCCCTAAAAGGGGCTCCCGGTCCTGGGAGCAGTACTTC.